The present T cell receptor (beta chain) was sequenced within a study of shared clonotypes between healthy human individuals. Study conclusions and caveats: Tissue TCR repertoires likely differ from these blood-only repertoires. The study's rarefaction showed incomplete sorted-subset sequencing despite large depth. Clonotype sharing across donors was expected to vary with sequencing depth.

Remarks on this clone: Its antigen is as yet unknown.

Cells designated naive CD8 were CD45RO-negative and were positively selected for CCR7, with terminally differentiated effector memory CD45RA+ cells excluded. Sorted-subset replicate PCRs used 150 to 200 ng DNA, around 27,000 T cell genomes. Sequenced by immunoSEQ multiplex PCR; TCRdb stores in-frame clones only, minus some. The sample yields hundreds of thousands of clones, about 96% seen once. The sequence came from a man aged 25 to 40 in good health. The sample taken for sequencing was naive CD8+ T cells sorted from blood.

CDR3 nucleotides: TGTGCTAGTGGTTTGACTTTGGTGGATGAGCAGTTCTTC. Its protein product is CASGLTLVDEQFF. The chain is built from TRBV12-5 and TRBJ2-1; no clear D gene. Trimming took 2 bases from V and 8 from J, leaving 10 bases between them. Germline assignment: CDR1 LGHNT and CDR2 FRNRAP. This CDR3 spans 13 amino acids.